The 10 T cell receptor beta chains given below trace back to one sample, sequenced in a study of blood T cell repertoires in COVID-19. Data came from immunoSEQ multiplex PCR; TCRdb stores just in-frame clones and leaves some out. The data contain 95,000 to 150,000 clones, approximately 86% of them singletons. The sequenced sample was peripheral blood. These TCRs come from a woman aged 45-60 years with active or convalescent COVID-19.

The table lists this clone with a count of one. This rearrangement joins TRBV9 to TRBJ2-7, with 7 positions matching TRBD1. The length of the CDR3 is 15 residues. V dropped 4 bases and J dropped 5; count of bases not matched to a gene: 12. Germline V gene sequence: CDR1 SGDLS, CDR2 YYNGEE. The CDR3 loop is CASSTHDRVVDEQYF. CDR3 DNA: TGTGCCAGCAGCACCCATGACAGGGTCGTCGACGAGCAGTACTTC.

In DNA form, the CDR3 reads TGTGCCTGGGTGGCGGGAAGCGGGATGAACACCGGGGAGCTGTTTTTT. This codes for CAWVAGSGMNTGELFF. This chain connects TRBV30 to TRBJ2-2; TRBD2 agrees at 7 bases. The J segment lost 1 base and the V segment lost 5 bases, leaving 10 bases of the junction unmatched. Germline-derived CDR1 and CDR2 are GTSNPN and SVGIG (reference sequence). The CDR3 length is 16 residues.

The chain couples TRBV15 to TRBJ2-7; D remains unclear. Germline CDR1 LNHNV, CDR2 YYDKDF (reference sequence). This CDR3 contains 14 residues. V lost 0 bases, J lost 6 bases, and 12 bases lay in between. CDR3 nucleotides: TGTGCCACCAGCAGAGATCGTGAGAGGCCCGAGCAGTACTTC. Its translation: CATSRDRERPEQYF.

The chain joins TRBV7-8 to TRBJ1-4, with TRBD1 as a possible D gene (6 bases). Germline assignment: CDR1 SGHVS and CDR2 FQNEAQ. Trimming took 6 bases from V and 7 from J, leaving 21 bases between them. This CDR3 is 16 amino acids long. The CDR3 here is CASSLQGSLLIEKLFF. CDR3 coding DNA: TGTGCCAGCAGTCTTCAGGGGAGCCTTCTGATTGAAAAACTGTTTTTT.

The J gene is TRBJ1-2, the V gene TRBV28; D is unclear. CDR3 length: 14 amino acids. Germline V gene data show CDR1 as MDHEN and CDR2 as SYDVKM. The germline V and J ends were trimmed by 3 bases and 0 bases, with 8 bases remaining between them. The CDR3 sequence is CASSLPLSNYGYTF. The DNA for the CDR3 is TGTGCCAGCAGTTTGCCCCTATCTAACTATGGCTACACCTTC.

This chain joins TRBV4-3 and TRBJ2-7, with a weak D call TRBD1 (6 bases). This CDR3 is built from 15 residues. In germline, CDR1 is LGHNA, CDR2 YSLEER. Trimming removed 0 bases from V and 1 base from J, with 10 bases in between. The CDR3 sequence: CASSQDAGASYEQYF. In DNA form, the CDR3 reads TGCGCCAGCAGCCAAGATGCAGGGGCTTCCTACGAGCAGTACTTC.

The CDR3 bases are TGTGCCAGCAGTTATGGGACTAGGAGTACCTACGAGCAGTACTTC. Protein: CASSYGTRSTYEQYF. The chain employs TRBV6-5 and TRBJ2-7; TRBD2 matches 8 bases. The J segment lost 2 bases and the V segment lost 3 bases, leaving 6 bases of the junction unmatched. Per germline, CDR1 MNHEY and CDR2 SVGAGI. The CDR3 is made up of 15 amino acids.

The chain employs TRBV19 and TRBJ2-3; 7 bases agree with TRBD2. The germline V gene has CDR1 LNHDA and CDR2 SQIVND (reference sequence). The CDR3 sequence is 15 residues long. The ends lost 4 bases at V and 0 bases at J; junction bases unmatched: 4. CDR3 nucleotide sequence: TGTGCCAGTAGTAGGGGAGGGACTAGCACAGATACGCAGTATTTT. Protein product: CASSRGGTSTDTQYF.

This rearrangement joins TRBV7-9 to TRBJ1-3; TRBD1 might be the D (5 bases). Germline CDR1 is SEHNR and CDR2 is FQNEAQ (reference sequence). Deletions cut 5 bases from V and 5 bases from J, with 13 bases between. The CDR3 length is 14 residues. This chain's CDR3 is CASSQGSVRNTIYF. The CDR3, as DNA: TGTGCCAGCAGCCAGGGTTCGGTTAGAAACACCATATATTTT.

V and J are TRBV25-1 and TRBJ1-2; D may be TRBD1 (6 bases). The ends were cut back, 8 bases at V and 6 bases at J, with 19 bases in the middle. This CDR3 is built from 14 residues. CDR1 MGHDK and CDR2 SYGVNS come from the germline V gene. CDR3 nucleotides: TGTGCCAGCCGCCGGGACATCCAAACTGATGGCTACACCTTC. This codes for CASRRDIQTDGYTF.